The rows below give T cell receptor beta chains drawn from one sample of a study of human T cells and chemical hapten exposure. MiXCR, run by TCRdb on the RACE reads, gives a single entry per CDR3 protein. The table lists roughly 380,000 distinct CDR3 sequences, 4.8% of them singletons. The specimen was whole blood, collected in connection with sensitization to the hapten diphenylcyclopropenone (DPC). The source of these receptors is a woman aged 50 to 60 with alopecia areata. Some clones in this sample may be carry-over from other donors' samples. CDR3s include the opening cysteine and the closing phenylalanine or tryptophan. Each record gives: D gene, J gene, V gene, clone size, CDR3 protein, CDR3 DNA. A D gene is named only where the DNA matches it firmly. Clone sizes are given selectively: once, few, many, or a class where the clone is expanded.

d_gene: TRBD1; j_gene: TRBJ2-1; v_gene: TRBV5-1; abundance: .; CDR3aa: CASSFTGTAYNEQFF; CDR3nt: TGCGCCAGCAGCTTTACCGGGACAGCCTACAATGAGCAGTTCTTC
d_gene: .; j_gene: TRBJ2-1; v_gene: TRBV7-2; abundance: many; CDR3aa: CASSFQRAEQFF; CDR3nt: TGTGCCAGCAGCTTCCAAAGAGCTGAGCAGTTCTTC
d_gene: .; j_gene: TRBJ2-5; v_gene: TRBV12-3/TRBV12-4; abundance: many; CDR3aa: CASSTSGGHETQYF; CDR3nt: TGTGCCAGCAGTACATCGGGGGGCCACGAGACCCAGTACTTC
d_gene: .; j_gene: TRBJ2-3; v_gene: TRBV12-3/TRBV12-4; abundance: few; CDR3aa: CASTVDGADTQYF; CDR3nt: TGTGCCAGCACCGTGGATGGGGCGGATACGCAGTATTTT
d_gene: .; j_gene: TRBJ1-5; v_gene: TRBV7-9; abundance: .; CDR3aa: CASSLATGVQPQHF; CDR3nt: TGTGCCAGCAGCTTAGCTACAGGCGTGCAGCCCCAGCATTTT
d_gene: TRBD1; j_gene: TRBJ1-2; v_gene: TRBV27; abundance: .; CDR3aa: CASSRSTGAGLGYTF; CDR3nt: TGTGCCAGCAGTCGCTCGACAGGGGCGGGACTCGGCTACACCTTC
d_gene: .; j_gene: TRBJ2-7; v_gene: TRBV19; abundance: few; CDR3aa: CASSIDGNYEQYF; CDR3nt: TGTGCCAGTAGTATCGACGGAAACTACGAGCAGTACTTC
d_gene: .; j_gene: TRBJ1-1; v_gene: TRBV7-9; abundance: .; CDR3aa: CASSLGRRDRNTEAFF; CDR3nt: TGTGCCAGCAGCTTAGGCCGCAGGGACCGCAACACTGAAGCTTTCTTT
d_gene: .; j_gene: TRBJ1-1; v_gene: TRBV4-1; abundance: few; CDR3aa: CARSGPGRQNTEAFF; CDR3nt: TGCGCCAGATCCGGGCCTGGGAGACAGAACACTGAAGCTTTCTTT
d_gene: TRBD1; j_gene: TRBJ2-4; v_gene: TRBV28; abundance: many; CDR3aa: CASSPGQGYIQYF; CDR3nt: TGTGCCAGCAGTCCGGGACAGGGGTACATTCAGTACTTC
d_gene: .; j_gene: TRBJ2-3; v_gene: TRBV20-1; abundance: many; CDR3aa: CSARVSGADTQYF; CDR3nt: TGCAGTGCTAGAGTTTCGGGGGCAGATACGCAGTATTTT
d_gene: TRBD2; j_gene: TRBJ2-2; v_gene: TRBV14; abundance: .; CDR3aa: CASSQIAGTSGGNASTGELFF; CDR3nt: TGTGCCAGCAGCCAAATAGCTGGGACTAGCGGGGGGAACGCGAGCACCGGGGAGCTGTTTTTT
d_gene: TRBD1; j_gene: TRBJ1-6; v_gene: TRBV20-1; abundance: many; CDR3aa: CSASMTGTENSPLHF; CDR3nt: TGCAGTGCCTCCATGACAGGGACGGAAAATTCACCCCTCCACTTT
d_gene: TRBD2; j_gene: TRBJ2-2; v_gene: TRBV7-2; abundance: many; CDR3aa: CASSLAVTGGGTGELFF; CDR3nt: TGTGCCAGCAGCTTAGCGGTGACGGGAGGAGGGACCGGGGAGCTGTTTTTT
d_gene: .; j_gene: TRBJ1-5; v_gene: TRBV7-2; abundance: many; CDR3aa: CASSLATPYSNQPQHF; CDR3nt: TGTGCCAGCAGCTTAGCGACACCCTATAGCAATCAGCCCCAGCATTTT
d_gene: .; j_gene: TRBJ2-1; v_gene: TRBV19; abundance: many; CDR3aa: CASSIETTVWRNEQFF; CDR3nt: TGTGCCAGTAGTATAGAGACAACCGTGTGGAGGAATGAGCAGTTCTTC
d_gene: .; j_gene: TRBJ1-6; v_gene: TRBV20-1; abundance: .; CDR3aa: CSARDRYREEDSPLHF; CDR3nt: TGCAGTGCTAGAGACCGATACAGGGAAGAGGATTCACCCCTCCACTTT
d_gene: .; j_gene: TRBJ2-2; v_gene: TRBV5-1; abundance: few; CDR3aa: CASSLERNTGELFF; CDR3nt: TGCGCCAGCAGCTTGGAACGGAACACCGGGGAGCTGTTTTTT
d_gene: .; j_gene: TRBJ2-5; v_gene: TRBV2; abundance: many; CDR3aa: CASSEERLQETQYF; CDR3nt: TGTGCCAGCAGTGAAGAGAGACTACAAGAGACCCAGTACTTC
d_gene: .; j_gene: TRBJ2-1; v_gene: TRBV4-1; abundance: many; CDR3aa: CASSQVGGAVYNEQFF; CDR3nt: TGCGCCAGCAGCCAAGTGGGGGGGGCGGTCTACAATGAGCAGTTCTTC
d_gene: TRBD2; j_gene: TRBJ2-3; v_gene: TRBV3-1; abundance: .; CDR3aa: CATGRVSTDTQYF; CDR3nt: TGTGCCACGGGGAGGGTCAGCACAGATACGCAGTATTTT
d_gene: .; j_gene: TRBJ1-2; v_gene: TRBV20-1; abundance: few; CDR3aa: CSAYVLNYGYTF; CDR3nt: TGCAGTGCTTACGTGTTAAACTATGGCTACACCTTC
d_gene: .; j_gene: TRBJ2-7; v_gene: TRBV9; abundance: many; CDR3aa: CASSANGGYEQYF; CDR3nt: TGTGCCAGCAGCGCGAATGGCGGGTACGAGCAGTACTTC
d_gene: TRBD2; j_gene: TRBJ2-7; v_gene: TRBV6-2/TRBV6-3; abundance: many; CDR3aa: CASRLAGVSEQYF; CDR3nt: TGTGCCAGCAGACTAGCGGGAGTCTCCGAGCAGTACTTC
d_gene: TRBD1; j_gene: TRBJ1-1; v_gene: TRBV9; abundance: .; CDR3aa: CASSLGQGAAEAFF; CDR3nt: TGTGCCAGCAGCTTGGGACAGGGGGCAGCCGAAGCTTTCTTT
d_gene: .; j_gene: TRBJ2-3; v_gene: TRBV6-2/TRBV6-3; abundance: many; CDR3aa: CASRWDSGTDTQYF; CDR3nt: TGTGCCAGCCGCTGGGACTCGGGCACAGATACGCAGTATTTT
d_gene: .; j_gene: TRBJ2-6; v_gene: TRBV20-1; abundance: many; CDR3aa: CSAREPGGITGANVLTF; CDR3nt: TGCAGTGCTAGAGAGCCAGGGGGGATAACTGGGGCCAACGTCCTGACTTTC
d_gene: TRBD1; j_gene: TRBJ1-1; v_gene: TRBV5-1; abundance: many; CDR3aa: CASKGQDTEAFF; CDR3nt: TGCGCCAGCAAAGGACAGGACACTGAAGCTTTCTTT
d_gene: TRBD1; j_gene: TRBJ1-6; v_gene: TRBV27; abundance: many; CDR3aa: CASTPLYRGRNSPLHF; CDR3nt: TGTGCCAGCACCCCACTCTACAGGGGGCGTAATTCACCCCTCCACTTT
d_gene: TRBD1; j_gene: TRBJ1-2; v_gene: TRBV2; abundance: few; CDR3aa: CASSAGQFYGYTF; CDR3nt: TGTGCCAGCAGTGCGGGACAGTTCTATGGCTACACCTTC
d_gene: TRBD2; j_gene: TRBJ2-1; v_gene: TRBV7-7; abundance: few; CDR3aa: CASSPFAGGPAHEQFF; CDR3nt: TGTGCCAGCAGCCCATTTGCGGGGGGCCCTGCCCATGAGCAGTTCTTC
d_gene: TRBD1; j_gene: TRBJ2-7; v_gene: TRBV5-6; abundance: few; CDR3aa: CASSPGRQGLYEQYF; CDR3nt: TGTGCCAGCAGCCCCGGCAGACAGGGCCTCTACGAGCAGTACTTC
d_gene: TRBD2; j_gene: TRBJ2-7; v_gene: TRBV12-3/TRBV12-4; abundance: many; CDR3aa: CASRRSGVDYEQYF; CDR3nt: TGTGCCAGCAGGCGAAGCGGGGTGGACTACGAGCAGTACTTC
d_gene: .; j_gene: TRBJ1-2; v_gene: TRBV4-1; abundance: many; CDR3aa: CASSGGGGWRF; CDR3nt: TGCGCCAGCAGCGGGGGGGGCGGATGGCGCTTC
d_gene: .; j_gene: TRBJ2-5; v_gene: TRBV4-3; abundance: .; CDR3aa: CASSQGIGETQYF; CDR3nt: TGCGCCAGCAGCCAAGGTATCGGAGAGACCCAGTACTTC
d_gene: .; j_gene: TRBJ2-4; v_gene: TRBV6-2/TRBV6-3; abundance: many; CDR3aa: CASSQGLAKNIQYF; CDR3nt: TGTGCCAGCAGTCAGGGACTAGCCAAAAACATTCAGTACTTC
d_gene: .; j_gene: TRBJ2-7; v_gene: TRBV3-1; abundance: few; CDR3aa: CASSLRENEQYF; CDR3nt: TGTGCCAGCAGCCTCAGGGAAAACGAGCAGTACTTC
d_gene: .; j_gene: TRBJ1-2; v_gene: TRBV20-1; abundance: many; CDR3aa: CSARPRGTDGYTF; CDR3nt: TGCAGTGCTAGACCCCGGGGTACGGATGGCTACACCTTC
d_gene: TRBD1; j_gene: TRBJ2-6; v_gene: TRBV2; abundance: many; CDR3aa: CASSETRTGAGANVLTF; CDR3nt: TGTGCCAGCAGTGAAACTAGGACAGGGGCTGGGGCCAACGTCCTGACTTTC
d_gene: TRBD2; j_gene: TRBJ2-1; v_gene: TRBV7-2; abundance: few; CDR3aa: CASSLESGGSMFF; CDR3nt: TGTGCCAGCAGCTTAGAGTCGGGGGGGTCGATGTTCTTC
d_gene: .; j_gene: TRBJ2-1; v_gene: TRBV6-5; abundance: .; CDR3aa: CASSYSGDRYNELFF; CDR3nt: TGTGCCAGCAGTTACTCCGGAGACAGGTACAATGAGCTGTTCTTC
d_gene: .; j_gene: TRBJ1-3; v_gene: TRBV20-1; abundance: many; CDR3aa: CSAGSGPGRNTIYF; CDR3nt: TGCAGTGCTGGATCGGGCCCCGGCCGGAACACCATATATTTT